The 24 T cell receptor beta chains below come from one sample, sequenced in a study of blood T cell repertoires in COVID-19. Assay used: immunoSEQ multiplex PCR; TCRdb lists only in-frame clones, some missing. This sample carries some 160,000 clones, around four fifths of them seen once, and the ten largest clones take around 8%. The sample was peripheral blood. The receptors come from a woman older than 75 with COVID-19, enrolled during active disease.

The J gene is TRBJ2-7, the V gene TRBV24-1; 9 bases map to TRBD1. The germline gives CDR1 KGHDR, CDR2 SFDVKD. V dropped 5 bases and J dropped 1; count of bases not matched to a gene: 8. This CDR3 contains 16 residues. The DNA for the CDR3 is TGTGCCACCAGTGGGGGGGGGACAGGGCTTTCCTACGAGCAGTACTTC. Protein sequence: CATSGGGTGLSYEQYF.

This chain connects TRBV7-9 to TRBJ1-1; no clear D gene. V shed 5 bases and J shed 4 bases, with 26 bases lying between them. The CDR3 runs 18 residues. Germline values: CDR1 SEHNR, CDR2 FQNEAQ (reference sequence). DNA of the CDR3: TGTGCCAGCAGCCCGTCCGCACCCGTTGGGAGGGCGCGCACTGAAGCTTTCTTT. Translating it yields CASSPSAPVGRARTEAFF.

The chain carries TRBV9 and TRBJ2-1, with TRBD2 matching 9 bases. The CDR3 is made up of 17 amino acids. The J segment lost 0 bases and the V segment lost 4 bases, leaving 8 bases of the junction unmatched. Germline lookup yields CDR1 SGDLS and CDR2 YYNGEE. The CDR3: CASSSSLAGSSYNEQFF. The CDR3 DNA reads as TGTGCCAGCAGCTCCTCACTAGCGGGCAGCTCCTACAATGAGCAGTTCTTC.

The rearrangement joins TRBV10-1 to TRBJ1-4, with 10 bases fitting TRBD1. J lost 7 bases, V lost 7 bases, and 12 bases had no gene match. Germline V CDR1 and CDR2: WNHNN, SYGVQD (reference sequence). This CDR3 comprises 16 residues. The chain's CDR3 is CASTGTGARLGEKLFF. The CDR3 nucleotides read TGCGCCAGCACCGGGACAGGGGCTCGGTTGGGTGAAAAACTGTTTTTT.

The CDR3 loop is CASSQPSRGQETQYF. CDR3 in DNA: TGTGCCAGCAGCCAACCTAGCCGGGGACAAGAGACCCAGTACTTC. The chain employs TRBV3-1 (or the pseudogene TRBV3-2) and TRBJ2-5; D perhaps matches TRBD2 (5 bases). There are 15 residues in the CDR3. Germline values: CDR1 LGHDT, CDR2 YNNKEL (reference sequence). V lost 2 bases and J lost 2, with 12 bases in between.

V and J are TRBV18 and TRBJ1-4, with 9 bases lining up with TRBD1. V gave up 1 base and J gave up 5 bases; unmatched junction bases: 5. Germline V gene data show CDR1 as KGHSH and CDR2 as LQKENI. The CDR3 extends over 16 amino acids. In DNA form, the CDR3 reads TGTGCCAGCTCACCACGGGGAGGGACAGGGAATGAAAAACTGTTTTTT. Translation gives CASSPRGGTGNEKLFF. Full variable domain (rest looked up from reference TRBV18 and TRBJ1-4): NAGVMQNPRHLVRRRGQEARLRCSPMKGHSHVYWYRQLPEEGLKFMVYLQKENIIDESGMPKERFSAEFPKEGPSILRIQQVVRGDSAAYFCASSPRGGTGNEKLFFGSGTQLSVL.

This clone was counted once. The gene calls are TRBV4-1 and TRBJ2-7, with a possible D match to TRBD1 (6 bases). Trimming shortened V by 0 bases and J by 2 bases, and 11 bases separated the two germline ends. This CDR3 is 15 amino acids long. The germline V gene encodes CDR1 MGHRA and CDR2 YSYEKL. The CDR3 DNA follows: TGCGCCAGCAGCCAAGAATTCCCAGGGGCCTACGAGCAGTACTTC. It yields the protein CASSQEFPGAYEQYF.

The rearrangement uses TRBV9 and TRBJ1-6; D is uncertain. The ends were cut back, 4 bases at V and 10 bases at J, with 18 bases in the middle. CDR1 is SGDLS and CDR2 is YYNGEE in the germline V gene. The CDR3 totals 15 residues. CDR3 in amino acids: CASSSRAEGGSPLHF. CDR3 nucleotide sequence: TGTGCCAGCAGCTCCCGGGCGGAGGGTGGATCACCCCTCCACTTT.

V and J are TRBV13 and TRBJ2-7; a possible D gene is TRBD2 (6 bases). The CDR3 consists of 16 residues. The germline V and J ends were trimmed by 1 base and 1 base, with 14 bases remaining between them. Germline V gene sequence: CDR1 PRHDT, CDR2 FYEKMQ (reference sequence). CDR3 loop: CASSLVGLAESYEQYF. CDR3 bases: TGTGCCAGCAGCTTAGTGGGGTTAGCGGAGTCCTACGAGCAGTACTTC.

This clone was picked up a small number of times. The V call is TRBV5-1, the J call TRBJ2-2; possibly TRBD2 for D (6 bases). Trimming left V 4 bases short and J 4 bases short, with 11 bases between. Germline V gene data show CDR1 as SGHRS and CDR2 as YFSETQ. The CDR3 consists of 14 residues. The CDR3 DNA follows: TGCGCCAGCAGCGCCCGGGGAGGCACCGGGGAGCTGTTTTTT. Residues: CASSARGGTGELFF.

The chain recombines TRBV3-1 (or the pseudogene TRBV3-2) with TRBJ2-5; TRBD2 agrees at 13 bases. The V gene's germline CDR1 is LGHDT and CDR2 YNNKEL (reference sequence). V shed 4 bases, J shed 5 bases, and the junction held 16 bases outside the gene matches. This CDR3 is built from 19 residues. The CDR3 protein is CASSRSTGGLAGVRETQYF. The CDR3, as DNA: TGTGCCAGCAGCCGGAGCACGGGCGGACTAGCGGGGGTGCGGGAGACCCAGTACTTC.

The chain employs TRBV18 and TRBJ1-5; 10 bases match TRBD1. The CDR3 is 15 residues long. V trimming: 6 bases; J trimming: 3 bases; junction bases outside the gene matches: 5. In germline, CDR1 is KGHSH, CDR2 LQKENI. CDR3 amino acids: CASSRDRGLNQPQHF. The CDR3 coding sequence is TGTGCCAGCTCCCGGGACAGGGGACTCAATCAGCCCCAGCATTTT.

This chain connects TRBV29-1 to TRBJ2-1; 9 bases line up with TRBD2. This CDR3 region has 15 residues. Germline-derived CDR1 and CDR2 are SQVTM and ANQGSEA. V lost 4 bases to trimming and J lost 6 bases; unmatched junction nucleotides: 10. The DNA of the CDR3 is TGCAGCGTTGTCTTGCCGGGACTAGCAGCCAATGAGCAGTTCTTC. It yields the protein CSVVLPGLAANEQFF.

The chain employs TRBV7-6 and TRBJ1-4, with 7 bases fitting TRBD1. The ends lost 1 base at V and 6 bases at J; junction bases unmatched: 5. The CDR3 spans 15 residues. In germline, CDR1 is SGHVS, CDR2 FNYEAQ. In DNA, the CDR3 is TGTGCCAGCAGCTTAGACAGGGGAGCAGATGAAAAACTGTTTTTT. Amino acids: CASSLDRGADEKLFF.

This clone was observed a few times. The chain employs TRBV19 and TRBJ1-2, with D uncertain. V gave up 3 bases and J gave up 3 bases, with 11 bases separating them. Germline lookup yields CDR1 LNHDA and CDR2 SQIVND (reference sequence). CDR3 length: 14 amino acids. The CDR3 here is CASSIPPVDYGYTF. The CDR3 region has the DNA TGTGCCAGTAGTATCCCTCCAGTCGACTATGGCTACACCTTC.

This chain connects TRBV11-2 to TRBJ2-7; a weak D match, TRBD1 (5 bases). V lost 5 bases and J lost 2, with 10 bases in between. The CDR3 has 13 amino acids. The germline V gene has CDR1 SGHAT and CDR2 FQNNGV. CDR3 region: CASSRTTAYEQYF. The CDR3 DNA follows: TGTGCCAGCAGCAGGACAACCGCCTACGAGCAGTACTTC.

The rearrangement uses TRBV19 and TRBJ2-6; TRBD1 might be the D (6 bases). V dropped 5 bases and J dropped 2 bases, with 13 bases sitting between them. CDR1 LNHDA and CDR2 SQIVND come from the germline V gene (reference sequence). The CDR3 loop spans 16 amino acids. CDR3 residues: CASSSHSGAGANVLTF. The CDR3 DNA reads TGTGCCAGTAGTTCCCACTCAGGGGCTGGGGCCAACGTCCTGACTTTC. The full variable domain, with the rest looked up from reference TRBV19 and TRBJ2-6, is DGGITQSPKYLFRKEGQNVTLSCEQNLNHDAMYWYRQDPGQGLRLIYYSQIVNDFQKGDIAEGYSVSREKKESFPLTVTSAQKNPTAFYLCASSSHSGAGANVLTFGAGSRLTVL.

J is TRBJ1-5 and V is TRBV12-3 or TRBV12-4, with D unclear. V was cut by 6 bases and J by 4 bases, with 7 bases left in between. This CDR3 region has 12 residues. CDR3 protein: CASRGANQPQHF. The DNA of the CDR3 is TGTGCCAGCAGGGGAGCAAATCAGCCCCAGCATTTT.

This chain uses TRBV6-5 with TRBJ1-2; 8 bases agree with TRBD1. V shed 0 bases, J shed 7 bases, and the junction held 10 bases outside the gene matches. CDR3 length: 16 residues. From germline, CDR1 is MNHEY and CDR2 SVGAGI. The CDR3 loop reads CASSYSSGGSYAGYTF. The CDR3 region has the DNA TGTGCCAGCAGTTACTCGTCAGGGGGCTCATACGCTGGCTACACCTTC.

The V call is TRBV6-5, the J call TRBJ2-7; a possible D gene is TRBD2 (5 bases). The V gene's germline CDR1 is MNHEY and CDR2 SVGAGI. CDR3 length: 13 residues. V lost 8 bases and J 3 bases, leaving 14 bases between the germline ends. The CDR3 region has the DNA TGTGCCAGCCTCCCCGGGGTGAACTACGAGCAGTACTTC. Translation gives CASLPGVNYEQYF.

The gene calls are TRBV27 and TRBJ1-4; D remains ambiguous. The length of the CDR3 is 16 residues. In germline, CDR1 is MNHEY, CDR2 SMNVEV (reference sequence). The V gene lost 8 bases and the J gene lost 0 bases, with 16 bases spanning the gap. In DNA form, the CDR3 reads TGTGCCAGCGCCTGGGCGGGTGCTTCAACTAATGAAAAACTGTTTTTT. The encoded protein is CASAWAGASTNEKLFF.

This chain uses TRBV29-1 with TRBJ1-2; TRBD1 agrees at 7 bases. With V trimmed by 2 bases and J by 5 bases, 5 bases remained unmatched. CDR3 length: 13 amino acids. Germline lookup yields CDR1 SQVTM and CDR2 ANQGSEA. The CDR3 coding sequence is TGCAGCGTTGAAAGAGGGGGCATATATGGCTACACCTTC. Residues: CSVERGGIYGYTF.

The chain is built from TRBV5-1 and TRBJ1-4; 11 nucleotides match TRBD1. CDR1 SGHRS and CDR2 YFSETQ come from the germline V gene. The CDR3 contains 16 residues. J lost 3 bases, V lost 4 bases, and 5 bases had no gene match. The CDR3 protein is CASSNGQGASNEKLFF. The CDR3 DNA follows: TGCGCCAGCAGCAATGGACAGGGGGCATCTAATGAAAAACTGTTTTTT.

This chain joins TRBV5-1 and TRBJ2-1; the match to TRBD2 covers 11 bases. Unmatched junction bases numbered 8, after V lost 3 bases and J lost 0 bases. CDR1 SGHRS and CDR2 YFSETQ come from the germline V gene. The CDR3 is made up of 18 amino acids. CDR3 coding DNA: TGCGCCAGCAGCTCCTTAGCGGGAGGGCATAGCTCCTACAATGAGCAGTTCTTC. This gives the protein CASSSLAGGHSSYNEQFF.